The sequence of this T cell receptor (beta chain) was determined in a study of T cell responses to AZD1222 COVID-19 vaccine. Study-wide findings and caveats: When two AZD1222 doses had been given, Spike-specific TCR breadth and depth rose. Among the donors, most were white British and more were female, and clonal diversity was possibly underestimated. Spike was spanned by vaccine-associated CD4 TCRs, which were dominant at 160-218 and 743-854. Baseline seropositivity occurred in only 5 to 7 AZD1222 recipients.

Germline values: CDR1 MDHEN, CDR2 SYDVKM. The length of the CDR3 is 14 residues. Trimming took off 5 bases at V and 4 bases at J, with 11 bases between the two ends. For this clone: Its cognate antigen is unknown.

Clones were sequenced by immunoSEQ multiplex PCR, and TCRdb holds only the in-frame ones, with some missing. The sample lists under 150,000 clones; over 85% were seen once. The sample in question was peripheral blood, obtained on day 0 of AZD1222 vaccination. The J gene is TRBJ1-4, the V gene TRBV28, with D perhaps TRBD1 (5 bases). The receptor's source is an adult in good health. The CDR3 loop is CASSPGRYNEKLFF. As DNA, the CDR3 is TGTGCCAGCAGTCCGGGACGGTATAATGAAAAACTGTTTTTT.